The clone carrying this T cell receptor beta chain was seen once. Its antigen is unidentified. This sample is drawn from a study of Tregs in tolerant kidney transplant recipients. Study at large: Related graft donors supplied nonmyeloablative bone marrow transplants, and mixed chimerism was transient. General study points: Nucleotide sequences could not be compared across some patients' samples due to primer changes. The most relevant donor-specific Treg TCRbeta repertoire apparently came from expansion with activated donor B cells.

The method was immunoSEQ multiplex PCR; TCRdb's version includes in-frame clones alone and lacks a portion of them. The sample shows 60,000 to 75,000 clones, approximately 85% of them seen only once. Unstimulated regulatory T cells (CD4+CD25+CD127-), CD4+CD25- non-regulatory cells, CD4 and CD8 cells were FACS-sorted from thawed PBMCs. The CDR3 covers 14 residues. The germline V gene has CDR1 ENHRY and CDR2 SYGVKD. Trimming removed 7 bases from V and 6 bases from J, with 16 bases in between. The source of this sequence is a human donor who received a combined kidney and bone marrow transplant. The source material was Tregs from blood, sampled before the transplant. This chain links TRBV10-3 with TRBJ2-1; the D gene could be TRBD1 or TRBD2 (5 bases each). The CDR3 coding sequence is TGTGCCATCAAGGGGACCATTCCTTCCAATGAGCAGTTCTTC. Protein product: CAIKGTIPSNEQFF.